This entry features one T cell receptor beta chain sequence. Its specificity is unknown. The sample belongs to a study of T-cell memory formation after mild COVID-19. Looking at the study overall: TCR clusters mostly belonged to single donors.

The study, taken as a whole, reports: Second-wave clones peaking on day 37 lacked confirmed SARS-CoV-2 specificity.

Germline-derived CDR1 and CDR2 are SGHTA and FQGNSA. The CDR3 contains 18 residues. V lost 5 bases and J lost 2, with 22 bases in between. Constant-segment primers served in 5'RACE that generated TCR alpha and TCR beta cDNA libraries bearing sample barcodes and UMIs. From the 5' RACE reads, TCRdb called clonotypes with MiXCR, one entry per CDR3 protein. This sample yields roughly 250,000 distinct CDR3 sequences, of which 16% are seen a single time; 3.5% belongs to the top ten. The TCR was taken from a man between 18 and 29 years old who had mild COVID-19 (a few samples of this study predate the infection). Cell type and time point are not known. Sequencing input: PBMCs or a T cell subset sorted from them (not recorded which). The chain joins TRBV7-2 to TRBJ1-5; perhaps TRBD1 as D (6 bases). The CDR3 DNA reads TGTGCCAGCAGCCTCCAGGGGACCCTCAGATCGGGCAATCAGCCCCAGCATTTT. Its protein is CASSLQGTLRSGNQPQHF.